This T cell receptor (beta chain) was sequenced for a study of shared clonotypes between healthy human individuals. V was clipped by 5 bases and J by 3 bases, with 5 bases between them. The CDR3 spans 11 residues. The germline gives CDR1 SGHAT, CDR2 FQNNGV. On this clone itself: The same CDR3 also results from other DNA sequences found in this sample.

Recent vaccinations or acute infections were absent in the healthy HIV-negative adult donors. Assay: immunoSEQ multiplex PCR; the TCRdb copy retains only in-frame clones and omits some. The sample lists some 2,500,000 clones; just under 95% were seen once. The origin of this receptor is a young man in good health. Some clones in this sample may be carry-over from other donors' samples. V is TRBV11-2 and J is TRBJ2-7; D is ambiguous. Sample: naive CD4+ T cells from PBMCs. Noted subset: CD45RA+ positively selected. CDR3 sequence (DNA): TGTGCCAGCAGCGCATACTACGAGCAGTACTTC. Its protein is CASSAYYEQYF.